Listed below are T cell receptor beta chains from one sample, sequenced in a study of cytomegalovirus exposure and HLA in healthy donors. TCRdb keeps only in-frame clones here, not all; method: immunoSEQ multiplex PCR. The sample has 100,000 to 150,000 clones, roughly 82% seen once. The sequencing input was PBMCs. The receptors derive from a boy under 18 in good health and CMV-seronegative. CDR3s include the opening cysteine and the closing phenylalanine or tryptophan. D genes are given only for firm matches. Clone size appears in some rows only: once, few, many, or a class for an expanded clone.

.,.,TRBJ2-7,TRBV14,CASSQELSEQYF,TGTGCCAGCAGCCAAGAACTAAGCGAGCAGTACTTC
.,.,TRBJ2-7,TRBV6-5,CASSSPGTQYEQYF,TGTGCCAGCAGTTCACCGGGGACTCAATACGAGCAGTACTTC
.,.,TRBJ2-5,TRBV7-9,CASTSGEETQYF,TGTGCCAGCACCTCAGGGGAGGAGACCCAGTACTTC
few,.,TRBJ1-6,TRBV7-2,CASSEQGNSPLHF,TGTGCCAGCAGCGAACAGGGAAATTCACCCCTCCACTTT
.,.,TRBJ1-1,TRBV7-2,CASSQDGGFTEAFF,TGTGCCAGCAGCCAAGACGGAGGGTTCACTGAAGCTTTCTTT
.,TRBD2,TRBJ2-1,TRBV23-1,CASSHGREGYNEQFF,TGCGCCAGCAGTCATGGGCGGGAGGGATACAATGAGCAGTTCTTC
few,.,TRBJ1-2,TRBV30,CAWSPGDYGYTF,TGTGCCTGGAGTCCGGGTGACTATGGCTACACCTTC
.,TRBD2,TRBJ2-1,TRBV19,CASRWLAENNEQFF,TGTGCCAGTAGATGGCTAGCGGAAAACAATGAGCAGTTCTTC
.,.,TRBJ2-7,TRBV11-2,CASSGAGGSSYEQYF,TGTGCCAGCAGCGGAGCTGGGGGCAGTTCCTACGAGCAGTACTTC
.,TRBD1,TRBJ1-2,TRBV6-1,CASSEALGQGDGYTF,TGTGCCAGCAGTGAAGCCCTGGGACAGGGGGATGGCTACACCTTC
.,.,TRBJ2-7,TRBV4-2,CASSQHGAPDSYEQYF,TGTGCCAGCAGCCAACATGGAGCACCCGACTCCTACGAGCAGTACTTC
.,TRBD1,TRBJ1-4,TRBV20-1,CSVPGQGELFF,TGCAGTGTCCCAGGACAGGGTGAACTGTTTTTT
.,.,TRBJ2-3,TRBV12-1,CASSPISGTDTQYF,TGTGCCAGCAGCCCCATCAGCGGGACAGATACGCAGTATTTT
few,.,TRBJ2-5,TRBV4-1,CASSQEGAQETQYF,TGCGCCAGCAGCCAAGAGGGGGCCCAAGAGACCCAGTACTTC
few,.,TRBJ2-7,TRBV11-2,CASSRVSEQYF,TGTGCCAGCAGTAGAGTAAGCGAGCAGTACTTC
.,.,TRBJ2-1,TRBV7-2,CASSLSVGGLDNEQFF,TGTGCCAGCAGCTTAAGCGTGGGGGGGCTTGACAATGAGCAGTTCTTC
.,TRBD2,TRBJ2-7,TRBV18,CASSPPGLAGGYEQYF,TGTGCCAGCTCACCACCGGGCCTAGCGGGAGGCTACGAGCAGTACTTC
.,TRBD1,TRBJ2-7,TRBV5-5,CASSLTDRVGYEQYF,TGTGCCAGCAGCTTGACGGACAGGGTTGGATACGAGCAGTACTTC
few,TRBD1,TRBJ2-1,TRBV30,CAWAGTAYNEQFF,TGTGCCTGGGCCGGGACAGCCTACAATGAGCAGTTCTTC
.,TRBD1,TRBJ1-2,TRBV7-9,CASSAGQTFYGYTF,TGTGCCAGCAGCGCGGGACAGACGTTCTATGGCTACACCTTC
.,.,TRBJ2-7,TRBV29-1,CSVVRTNSYEQYF,TGCAGCGTTGTGCGGACAAACTCCTACGAGCAGTACTTC
.,.,TRBJ2-3,TRBV5-1,CASSPEHSTDTQYF,TGCGCCAGCAGTCCCGAACACAGCACAGATACGCAGTATTTT
.,.,TRBJ1-2,TRBV10-2,CASSTQFGQKGYTF,TGCGCCAGCAGTACTCAGTTTGGACAGAAGGGCTACACCTTC
.,.,TRBJ2-6,TRBV29-1,CSVGERLSGANVLTF,TGCAGCGTTGGGGAGCGCCTCTCTGGGGCCAACGTCCTGACTTTC
.,.,TRBJ1-5,TRBV19,CASSIDQGMGQPQHF,TGTGCCAGTAGTATAGACCAGGGGATGGGTCAGCCCCAGCATTTT
.,TRBD1,TRBJ2-7,TRBV11-2,CASSSIRTGYSSYEQYF,TGTGCCAGCAGCTCCATTAGGACAGGGTATAGTTCCTACGAGCAGTACTTC
few,.,TRBJ1-6,TRBV4-1,CASSQELRVNLSPLHF,TGCGCCAGCAGCCAAGAACTGAGGGTAAACCTTTCACCCCTCCACTTT
.,.,TRBJ2-2,TRBV11-3,CASSPFSGELFF,TGTGCCAGCAGCCCCTTTTCGGGGGAGCTGTTTTTT
.,TRBD2,TRBJ2-5,TRBV5-1,CASSFGTSGYQETQYF,TGCGCCAGCAGCTTCGGGACTAGCGGCTACCAAGAGACCCAGTACTTC
.,.,TRBJ2-4,TRBV4-1,CASSQESAGRVYGNIQYF,TGCGCCAGCAGCCAAGAGTCGGCGGGCCGGGTCTATGGAAACATTCAGTACTTC
once,TRBD1,TRBJ2-5,TRBV30,CAWSVQGQGFQETQYF,TGTGCCTGGAGTGTACAGGGACAGGGATTCCAAGAGACCCAGTACTTC
.,.,TRBJ2-6,TRBV5-4,CASSLDPGSGANVLTF,TGTGCCAGCAGCTTAGATCCCGGGTCTGGGGCCAACGTCCTGACTTTC
.,TRBD2,TRBJ2-3,TRBV2,CASSWSGTITDTQYF,TGTGCCAGCAGTTGGTCCGGGACTATCACAGATACGCAGTATTTT
few,.,TRBJ2-1,TRBV11-2,CASSFSGSGNEQFF,TGTGCCAGCAGCTTTAGTGGGTCGGGCAATGAGCAGTTCTTC
.,TRBD2,TRBJ2-1,TRBV4-2,CASSQVTSGNNEQFF,TGTGCCAGCAGCCAAGTGACTAGCGGGAACAATGAGCAGTTCTTC
.,.,TRBJ1-1,TRBV6-5,CASRAGQYTEAFF,TGTGCCAGCAGGGCCGGACAGTACACTGAAGCTTTCTTT
.,.,TRBJ2-1,TRBV30,CAWAGGRGDEQFF,TGTGCCTGGGCTGGCGGGCGGGGCGATGAGCAGTTCTTC
.,.,TRBJ1-2,TRBV6-1,CASSDRPSGGYTF,TGTGCCAGCAGTGATCGGCCGTCCGGGGGCTACACCTTC
once,TRBD1,TRBJ1-5,TRBV7-9,CASSLDRGDQPQHF,TGTGCCAGCAGCTTAGACAGGGGAGATCAGCCCCAGCATTTT
once,TRBD1,TRBJ2-7,TRBV7-6,CASSSLSTGKSYEQYF,TGTGCCAGCAGCTCCCTATCGACAGGGAAATCCTACGAGCAGTACTTC
.,TRBD2,TRBJ2-3,TRBV29-1,CSAVPLAGALDTQYF,TGCAGCGCTGTCCCCCTAGCGGGAGCCCTAGATACGCAGTATTTT
.,.,TRBJ2-7,TRBV6-5,CASSLGLGLEQYF,TGTGCCAGCAGCCTTGGACTGGGACTCGAGCAGTACTTC
.,TRBD2,TRBJ2-5,TRBV15,CATSGGLGETQYF,TGTGCCACCAGCGGAGGACTAGGAGAGACCCAGTACTTC
.,.,TRBJ2-3,TRBV21-1,CASTGTVTDTQYF,TGTGCCAGCACCGGGACAGTAACAGATACGCAGTATTTT
.,.,TRBJ2-5,TRBV5-1,CASSLEAGKRRGQETQYF,TGCGCCAGCAGCTTGGAGGCAGGAAAACGGCGGGGCCAAGAGACCCAGTACTTC